Listed here are 15 T cell receptor beta chains from one sample, sequenced in a study of blood T cells in healthy people across ages. A second PCR of about 7 to 12 cycles used a sample-barcoded 5' primer and a J-beta primer mix. Each CDR3 protein is one row after TCRdb ran MiXCR on the 5' RACE reads. The table includes over a million distinct CDR3 sequences, around 42% detected once. Sequencing used blood. The receptors stem from a woman between 18 and 30 years old in good health.

This clonotype was detected only a few times. The chain recombines TRBV5-1 with TRBJ2-2; 12 bases agree with TRBD2. The CDR3 is 18 residues long. Germline V lookup: CDR1 SGHRS, CDR2 YFSETQ. With V trimmed by 3 bases and J by 4 bases, 10 bases remained unmatched. CDR3 nucleotides: TGCGCCAGCAGCTCAAGGAAGGTGACTAGCGGGAGCACCGGGGAGCTGTTTTTT. This codes for CASSSRKVTSGSTGELFF.

This chain joins TRBV15 and TRBJ2-3; weak D call: TRBD2 (6 bases). The germline CDR1 and CDR2 sequences are LNHNV and YYDKDF (reference sequence). Between the trimmed V and J ends, which lost 8 bases and 9 bases, there was a span of 21 bases. The CDR3 contains 14 residues. The CDR3 region is CATGYGPGGGTQYF. CDR3 sequence (DNA): TGTGCCACCGGTTATGGGCCCGGGGGTGGGACGCAGTATTTT. Drawing the rest from reference TRBV15 and TRBJ2-3, the complete variable domain is DAMVIQNPRYQVTQFGKPVTLSCSQTLNHNVMYWYQQKSSQAPKLLFHYYDKDFNNEADTPDNFQSRRPNTSFCFLDIRSPGLGDTAMYLCATGYGPGGGTQYFGPGTRLTVL.

This chain joins TRBV6-1 and TRBJ1-5; the match to TRBD1 covers 7 bases. The CDR3 covers 17 residues. Germline CDR1 reads MNHNS; CDR2 reads SASEGT. V shed 6 bases, J shed 6 bases, and the junction held 17 bases outside the gene matches. Here the CDR3 reads CASRSVSGTAALQPQHF. The CDR3 nucleotides read TGTGCCAGCAGGTCCGTTTCCGGGACAGCAGCCCTTCAGCCCCAGCATTTT.

This chain joins TRBV10-3 and TRBJ2-5; D is unclear. The CDR3 consists of 12 residues. Trimming removed 4 bases from V and 11 bases from J, with 14 bases in between. Germline loops: CDR1 ENHRY, CDR2 SYGVKD. The CDR3 DNA reads as TGTGCCATCAGTGTAGGTGAGACTGAGCAGTACTTC. Amino acid sequence: CAISVGETEQYF.

The chain couples TRBV28 to TRBJ1-5; 12 bases align to TRBD1. J gave up 6 bases and V 11 bases, and 8 bases lay outside the gene matches. Germline V gene sequence: CDR1 MDHEN, CDR2 SYDVKM. The CDR3 runs 14 residues. CDR3 DNA: TGTGCCGCCATGGGACAGGGGGCAGGTCAGCCCCAGCATTTT. Protein sequence: CAAMGQGAGQPQHF.

This clonotype came up a few times. The CDR3 loop is CASSLRLAGNYEQYF. The CDR3 DNA reads TGTGCCAGCAGCTTGAGACTAGCGGGAAACTACGAGCAGTACTTC. The chain employs TRBV27 and TRBJ2-7; 11 nucleotides align to TRBD2. The CDR3 covers 15 residues. V lost 6 bases, J lost 3 bases, and 7 bases stayed unmatched. Germline CDR1 MNHEY, CDR2 SMNVEV (reference sequence).

This chain connects TRBV28 to TRBJ2-1; TRBD2 agrees at 12 bases. J gave up 10 bases and V 10 bases, and 8 bases lay outside the gene matches. CDR1 MDHEN and CDR2 SYDVKM come from the germline V gene. The CDR3 has 13 amino acids. CDR3: CATYPSGRVEQFF. The CDR3 region has the DNA TGTGCCACCTACCCTAGCGGGAGGGTCGAGCAGTTCTTC.

This clonotype was seen only a few times. The V call is TRBV4-1, the J call TRBJ2-7; perhaps TRBD2 as D (6 bases). Germline CDR1 reads MGHRA; CDR2 reads YSYEKL. The CDR3 has 14 residues. V gave up 0 bases and J gave up 6 bases, with 12 bases separating them. CDR3 amino acids: CASSQESGALEQYF. The CDR3 DNA follows: TGCGCCAGCAGCCAAGAGTCGGGAGCGCTCGAGCAGTACTTC.

This rearrangement joins TRBV9 to TRBJ2-1; 7 nucleotides match TRBD2. In germline, CDR1 is SGDLS, CDR2 YYNGEE. Trimming cost V 3 bases and J 7 bases; bases outside gene matches: 13. This CDR3 spans 16 amino acids. In DNA, the CDR3 is TGTGCCAGCAGCGCTGCCCCCACGGCGGGAGCTAATGAGCAGTTCTTC. Its translation: CASSAAPTAGANEQFF.

The chain is built from TRBV29-1 and TRBJ1-5; tentative D call: TRBD1 (5 bases). The ends were cut back, 4 bases at V and 3 bases at J, with 7 bases in the middle. The germline CDR1 and CDR2 sequences are SQVTM and ANQGSEA. CDR3 length: 12 amino acids. CDR3 loop: CSVGQPNQPQHF. The CDR3 nucleotides are TGCAGCGTTGGACAGCCCAATCAGCCCCAGCATTTT.

V gene TRBV12-5 combines with J gene TRBJ2-1; 8 bases line up with TRBD2. Losses at the gene ends were 3 bases for V and 7 bases for J; bases not matched to a gene: 8. This CDR3 contains 15 residues. Germline values: CDR1 LGHNT, CDR2 FRNRAP. This CDR3 is CASGLRGAGVNEQFF. Written as DNA, the CDR3 is TGTGCTAGTGGTTTAAGGGGAGCGGGAGTAAATGAGCAGTTCTTC. The whole variable domain, remainder taken from reference TRBV12-5 and TRBJ2-1, is DARVTQTPRHKVTEMGQEVTMRCQPILGHNTVFWYRQTMMQGLELLAYFRNRAPLDDSGMPKDRFSAEMPDATLATLKIQPSEPRDSAVYFCASGLRGAGVNEQFFGPGTRLTVL.

The chain carries TRBV28 and TRBJ1-2; 11 positions agree with TRBD1. V shed 5 bases, J shed 8 bases, and the junction held 10 bases outside the gene matches. The germline CDR1 and CDR2 sequences are MDHEN and SYDVKM. The CDR3 loop spans 15 amino acids. The CDR3 loop is CASSPRTGGVQGYTF. In DNA form, the CDR3 reads TGTGCCAGCAGTCCTCGGACAGGGGGCGTACAGGGCTACACCTTC.

The V call is TRBV7-8, the J call TRBJ2-7; D ambiguous. The germline CDR1 and CDR2 sequences are SGHVS and FQNEAQ. Trimming shortened V by 4 bases and J by 3 bases, and 10 bases separated the two germline ends. This CDR3 region has 13 residues. The CDR3 DNA reads TGTGCCAGCAGCTCTAGACTGGACTACGAGCAGTACTTC. Translating gives CASSSRLDYEQYF.

The chain combines TRBV12-3 or TRBV12-4 with TRBJ2-7; D is unclear. The J call is in doubt because the DNA end fits TRBJ2-4 better. The CDR3 totals 14 residues. DNA of the CDR3: TGTGCCAGCGGTGATGATTTCGCCAAAAACATTCAGTACTTC. The encoded protein is CASGDDFAKNIQYF.

The chain links TRBV20-1 to TRBJ1-1; D gene unclear. With 1 base removed from V and 1 base from J, the gap between germline ends came to 7 bases. Germline CDR1 is DFQATT and CDR2 is SNEGSKA (reference sequence). The CDR3 contains 13 residues. This CDR3 is CSARGVQNTEAFF. The DNA for the CDR3 is TGCAGTGCTAGAGGGGTACAGAACACTGAAGCTTTCTTT.